A single sample gave rise to the 16 T cell receptor beta chains below, sequenced in a study of OX40 agonist ivuxolimab in advanced cancers. This table comes from immunoSEQ multiplex PCR, and its TCRdb copy is limited to in-frame clones, with some not included. This sample has some 8,200 clones; around 86% occur once, and the top ten carry about 1.9%. This material consisted of CD4+ or CD8+ T cells sorted from blood, taken in a trial of the OX40 agonist ivuxolimab. The receptors were gathered from an adult with an advanced solid tumor such as melanoma, head and neck, liver or kidney cancer.

V usage is TRBV11-2 and J usage is TRBJ1-1; D is perhaps TRBD1 (5 bases). V lost 2 bases and J lost 4, with 11 bases in between. The CDR3 totals 14 residues. CDR1 SGHAT and CDR2 FQNNGV come from the germline V gene. CDR3: CASSLSGLGTEAFF. The CDR3 DNA is TGTGCCAGCAGCTTATCAGGGTTGGGCACTGAAGCTTTCTTT.

The gene calls are TRBV28 and TRBJ2-7; TRBD1 matches at 9 bases. The V gene end was trimmed by 3 bases and the J gene end by 6 bases; junction bases not matched to a gene: 6. The germline CDR1 and CDR2 sequences are MDHEN and SYDVKM. There are 14 residues in the CDR3. The DNA for the CDR3 is TGTGCCAGCAGTTTCGGGACAGGGAAGGGCGAGCAGTACTTC. Translation gives CASSFGTGKGEQYF.

This rearrangement joins TRBV27 to TRBJ1-6; D ambiguous. The V and J ends lost 4 bases and 5 bases respectively, with 9 bases between them. The CDR3 contains 14 residues. CDR1 and CDR2 from the germline V gene are MNHEY and SMNVEV (reference sequence). This chain's CDR3 is CASSWRENNSPLHF. The CDR3 DNA is TGTGCCAGCAGTTGGCGGGAAAATAATTCACCCCTCCACTTT.

The rearrangement links TRBV5-1 to TRBJ2-7; D call uncertain. The CDR3 loop spans 12 amino acids. From germline, CDR1 is SGHRS and CDR2 YFSETQ. V was clipped by 0 bases and J by 3 bases, with 4 bases between them. CDR3 sequence (DNA): TGCGCCAGCAGCTTGGACTACTACGAGCAGTACTTC. This encodes CASSLDYYEQYF.

The count of this clone is one. This chain connects TRBV7-2 to TRBJ1-3; D remains ambiguous. The V end was cut by 5 bases, the J end by 0 bases, with 14 bases between. Germline lookup yields CDR1 SGHTA and CDR2 FQGNSA. The CDR3 has 16 amino acids. Written as DNA, the CDR3 is TGTGCCAGCAGCCTCGCTAGACCGAGCTCTGGAAACACCATATATTTT. It translates to CASSLARPSSGNTIYF.

This rearrangement joins TRBV6-5 to TRBJ2-7, with no clear D. V lost 6 bases, J lost 2 bases, and 14 bases lay in between. Germline values: CDR1 MNHEY, CDR2 SVGAGI. The length of the CDR3 is 14 residues. The CDR3 loop reads CASRRTGLTYEQYF. In DNA form, the CDR3 reads TGTGCCAGCAGACGGACGGGCCTCACCTACGAGCAGTACTTC.

This chain connects TRBV6-5 to TRBJ2-2, with 8 bases that match TRBD2. J lost 3 bases, V lost 8 bases, and 8 bases had no gene match. The CDR3 is 15 amino acids. The germline CDR1 and CDR2 sequences are MNHEY and SVGAGI. The CDR3 loop reads CASGPSGLYTGELFF. The CDR3, as DNA: TGTGCCAGCGGGCCTAGCGGGCTGTACACCGGGGAGCTGTTTTTT.

V usage is TRBV15 and J usage is TRBJ1-3; D gene ambiguous. Between the trimmed V and J ends, which lost 1 base and 0 bases, there was a span of 7 bases. Germline CDR1 and CDR2: LNHNV and YYDKDF (reference sequence). This CDR3 comprises 15 residues. DNA of the CDR3: TGTGCCACCAGCAGAGCTGGGTCCTCTGGAAACACCATATATTTT. Amino acids: CATSRAGSSGNTIYF.

This clone came up once. The chain joins TRBV9 to TRBJ1-2, with 7 nucleotides matching TRBD1. The CDR3 covers 13 residues. Trimming cost V 0 bases and J 6 bases; bases outside gene matches: 2. CDR1 SGDLS and CDR2 YYNGEE come from the germline V gene. The CDR3 sequence: CASSVGQGNGYTF. For the CDR3, the DNA is TGTGCCAGCAGCGTAGGACAGGGAAATGGCTACACCTTC.

J is TRBJ2-5 and V is TRBV9; D is uncertain. V was cut by 0 bases and J by 7 bases, with 19 bases left in between. The germline V gene encodes CDR1 SGDLS and CDR2 YYNGEE. This CDR3 contains 16 residues. CDR3 amino acids: CASSVEGNPKVGTQYF. In DNA, the CDR3 is TGTGCCAGCAGCGTAGAAGGCAATCCGAAAGTAGGGACCCAGTACTTC.

This chain joins TRBV15 and TRBJ1-5; a weak D match, TRBD1 (5 bases). This CDR3 is 15 amino acids long. CDR1 and CDR2 from the germline V gene are LNHNV and YYDKDF (reference sequence). V was cut by 6 bases and J by 3 bases, with 15 bases left in between. The chain's CDR3 is CATRMSGWDNQPQHF. The CDR3 bases are TGTGCCACCAGGATGTCAGGGTGGGACAATCAGCCCCAGCATTTT.

This clone was seen a single time. The chain couples TRBV28 to TRBJ1-5, with D possibly TRBD1 on 5 matching bases. The CDR3 sequence is 14 residues long. Trimming cost V 6 bases and J 6 bases, with 15 bases left between them. Germline lookup yields CDR1 MDHEN and CDR2 SYDVKM. In DNA, the CDR3 is TGTGCCAGCAGGCACTCAGGGCCGCCTCAGCCCCAGCATTTT. Its protein is CASRHSGPPQPQHF.

The chain uses TRBV9 and TRBJ1-1; D uncertain. V lost 4 bases and J 1 base, leaving 17 bases between the germline ends. Per germline, CDR1 SGDLS and CDR2 YYNGEE. The CDR3 contains 16 residues. The CDR3 DNA follows: TGTGCCAGCAGCCCGGACGGGTCCGTTAAGAACACTGAAGCTTTCTTT. It translates to CASSPDGSVKNTEAFF.

This rearrangement joins TRBV7-2 to TRBJ2-1; D possibly uses TRBD1 or TRBD2 (5 bases each). CDR3 length: 19 amino acids. The V and J ends lost 1 base and 4 bases respectively, with 23 bases between them. Per germline, CDR1 SGHTA and CDR2 FQGNSA. The CDR3 coding sequence is TGTGCCAGCAGCTTAGAGAGATTTAACGCCCCGGGGCTGTACAATGAGCAGTTCTTC. Translation: CASSLERFNAPGLYNEQFF.

This clone has only one observation. The chain carries TRBV21-1 and TRBJ2-3; the D call of TRBD1 is as the table states it, not checked on the DNA. TRBV21-1 represents a pseudogene. The CDR3 totals 15 residues. The CDR3 protein is CASSILLTGADTQYF. CDR3 DNA sequence: TGTGCCAGCAGCATCTTACTGACAGGGGCAGATACGCAGTATTTT.

The chain employs TRBV10-3 and TRBJ2-7; 12 nucleotides align to TRBD1. This CDR3 has 14 amino acids. Germline CDR1 is ENHRY and CDR2 is SYGVKD. The trim removed 4 bases at V and 5 bases at J, leaving 3 bases unmatched. The CDR3 DNA follows: TGTGCCATCAGTGGGGGGACAGGGGGCCACGAGCAGTACTTC. As protein: CAISGGTGGHEQYF.